The clone carrying this T cell receptor beta chain was found once. Other DNA sequences within the sample encode an identical CDR3. This record comes from a study of shared T cell receptors in the human thymus. The CDR3 runs 17 residues. Per the germline V gene, CDR1 is SGHTA and CDR2 is FQGNSA. V lost 5 bases and J lost 5; bases outside the gene matches: 14. Method: immunoSEQ multiplex PCR; TCRdb's copy keeps in-frame clones and lacks some. Of approximately 400,000 clones listed, roughly 94% were seen once; the top ten hold roughly 0.021%. The sequenced material came from thymocytes. The chain recombines TRBV7-2 with TRBJ2-2; 7 nucleotides match TRBD2. The TCR sequence derives from a human donor. CDR3 nucleotides: TGTGCCAGCAGCCTAGGGGCGTCGGGCGGGAGTACCGGGGAGCTGTTTTTT. It yields the protein CASSLGASGGSTGELFF.